This T cell receptor beta chain is drawn from a study of response to subunit inactivated influenza vaccine. TCRdb recomputed calls from the RT-PCR reads with MiXCR, one row per CDR3 protein. This sample yields 500,000 to 650,000 distinct CDR3 sequences, of which around 8% are seen a single time; roughly 13% belongs to the top ten. CDR1 and CDR2 (germline): MNHNS, SASEGT. The trim removed 2 bases at V and 4 bases at J, leaving 5 bases unmatched. The CDR3 is made up of 15 amino acids. This clonotype was observed a few times. The chain links TRBV6-1 to TRBJ1-1; 9 nucleotides match TRBD1. The receptor was derived from a man aged 50-75 years who received an inactivated influenza vaccine. The starting material was PBMCs from blood, obtained 23 months after vaccination. CDR3 residues: CASSEYGQGSTEAFF. Here the CDR3 DNA reads TGTGCCAGCAGTGAATATGGACAGGGGTCCACTGAAGCTTTCTTT.